This TCR beta chain was captured by sequencing in a study of blood T cell repertoires in COVID-19. Study-wide context: The cDNA or gDNA used as material had been derived from T cells, B-cell-depleted T cells, or PBMCs.

Germline V CDR1 and CDR2: SGHTA, FQGNSA. V gave up 1 base and J gave up 9 bases, with 7 bases separating them. This CDR3 has 12 amino acids. TCRdb's copy holds only in-frame clones and misses some; the assay was immunoSEQ multiplex PCR. Of 310,000 or so clones detected, nearly 90% appear once; the ten largest clones hold approximately 5%. Cohorts were assigned according to the clinical history that participants reported. This chain links TRBV7-2 with TRBJ1-5; D gene ambiguous. Source material: PBMCs or T cells enriched from blood (not recorded which). This TCR was recovered from a woman in her 30s who had recovered from COVID-19. CDR3 sequence (DNA): TGTGCCAGCAGCTTAGATAGCGGGCCCCAGCATTTT. Amino acid sequence: CASSLDSGPQHF.